In this sample, the clone carrying this TCR beta chain turned up a few times. Original processing notes: The authors estimated nucleated cell counts from reference gene primer amplification. Sequencing used immunoSEQ multiplex PCR; TCRdb keeps in-frame clones, though not all of them. V, J and clone size derive from that table, while D and trimming were established from the DNA sequence. The sample has more than 85,000 clones; roughly 79% are singletons. This sample is part of a study of blood T cell repertoires in COVID-19. Turning to the study itself: Acute and convalescent COVID-19 samples came from the United States, Italy and Spain. From T cells, B-cell-depleted T cells, or PBMCs came the material, which was cDNA or gDNA.

Deletions cut 6 bases from V and 1 base from J, with 7 bases between. This CDR3 contains 13 residues. Germline loops: CDR1 SGHRS, CDR2 YFSETQ. Sequenced: peripheral blood. This receptor was identified in a man aged 70-80 years with acute or convalescent COVID-19. The rearrangement uses TRBV5-1 and TRBJ2-2, with D possibly matching TRBD1 (5 bases). CDR3 nucleotides: TGCGCCAGCACTGACAGGAACACCGGGGAGCTGTTTTTT. Translation gives CASTDRNTGELFF.